The count of the clone carrying this T cell receptor beta chain is one. The V segment lost 10 bases and the J segment 8 bases; nucleotides outside the gene matches: 8. CDR3 length: 12 residues. Germline V gene data show CDR1 as SGDLS and CDR2 as YYNGEE. The data belong to a study of blood T cell repertoires in COVID-19. Measured with immunoSEQ multiplex PCR; TCRdb has only the in-frame clones, and not every one. The sample lists about 130,000 clones, about four fifths occurring once. Categorization into cohorts depended on clinical history that participants reported. Specimen: PBMCs or T cells enriched from blood (not recorded which). This TCR was recovered from a man aged 50-60 years who had recovered from COVID-19. The chain combines TRBV9 with TRBJ2-1, with TRBD1 matching over 8 bases. For the CDR3, the DNA is TGTGCCTCGGGGACAGGTTACGATGAGCAGTTCTTC. Translating gives CASGTGYDEQFF.